One sample yielded the 14 T cell receptor beta chains listed below, sequenced in a study of metastatic and nonmetastatic thyroid tumors. Until they underwent thyroid surgery, no patient had received any treatment. TCRdb re-clonotyped the PCR reads via MiXCR. The sample lists fewer than 9,000 clones, approximately 29% occurring once. Source material: tumor tissue. The receptors were gathered from a female donor with papillary thyroid cancer or a benign thyroid nodule (not recorded which). Some clones in this sample may be carry-over from other donors' samples.

There are many counts of this clone. V and J are TRBV18 and TRBJ1-1; the D is unclear. Looked up from germline, CDR1 is KGHSH and CDR2 is LQKENI. CDR3 length: 15 amino acids. V was shortened by 6 bases and J by 1 base, with 15 bases between the two germline ends. The CDR3 region has the DNA TGTGCCAGCTCCTCCACCAACAGACCGAACACTGAAGCTTTCTTT. This codes for CASSSTNRPNTEAFF.

On this clone itself: This may stem from a read error, because a much larger clone lies one nucleotide away. The chain employs TRBV7-6 and TRBJ2-3; D gene ambiguous. The V end lost 3 bases, the J end lost 0 bases, and 1 base lay between the germline ends. This CDR3 has 12 amino acids. Germline V gene sequence: CDR1 SGHVS, CDR2 FNYEAQ. The CDR3 protein is CASSLSTDTQYF. CDR3 bases: TGTGCCAGCAGCTTGAGCACAGATACGCAGTATTTT.

This clone counts as medium-sized. V and J are TRBV20-1 and TRBJ1-5; 9 nucleotides agree with TRBD1. The CDR3 sequence is 13 residues long. Germline V CDR1 and CDR2: DFQATT, SNEGSKA (reference sequence). V lost 5 bases to trimming and J lost 5 bases; unmatched junction nucleotides: 4. In nucleotides, the CDR3 is TGCAGTGCTGGACAGGGGAGGGATCAGCCCCAGCATTTT. It translates to CSAGQGRDQPQHF.

By sample share, this clone is medium-sized. V usage is TRBV10-3 and J usage is TRBJ2-1; D may be TRBD2 (6 bases). V was shortened by 6 bases and J by 4 bases, with 10 bases between the two germline ends. Germline-derived CDR1 and CDR2 are ENHRY and SYGVKD. The CDR3 is made up of 13 amino acids. CDR3 bases: TGTGCCATCAGCCGACTAGAATACAATGAGCAGTTCTTC. This sequence encodes CAISRLEYNEQFF.

By share of the sample, this clone is medium-sized (0.01 to 0.1%). This chain joins TRBV5-8 and TRBJ1-1; D remains unclear. The CDR3 extends over 15 amino acids. In germline, CDR1 is SGHTS, CDR2 YDEGEE. The germline V and J ends were trimmed by 6 bases and 0 bases, with 15 bases remaining between them. The CDR3 spells CASTTRYTVNTEAFF. The CDR3, as DNA: TGTGCCAGCACCACTCGATACACGGTGAACACTGAAGCTTTCTTT.

This clone was recorded a few times. The chain couples TRBV4-1 to TRBJ1-1, with D maybe TRBD1 (5 bases). Germline-derived CDR1 and CDR2 are MGHRA and YSYEKL. This CDR3 region has 16 residues. With 1 base removed from V and 2 bases from J, the gap between germline ends came to 14 bases. The CDR3 DNA reads as TGCGCCAGCAGCCAAGGGGGCAGGAGGGTCAACACTGAAGCTTTCTTT. Amino acids: CASSQGGRRVNTEAFF.

The chain recombines TRBV18 with TRBJ2-3; D remains ambiguous. This CDR3 region has 13 residues. Trimming pared 0 bases from V and 2 bases from J, leaving 3 bases between. Germline CDR1 and CDR2: KGHSH and LQKENI. CDR3 DNA sequence: TGTGCCAGCTCACCACCTTACACAGATACGCAGTATTTT. Protein: CASSPPYTDTQYF.

The chain links TRBV20-1 to TRBJ2-2; tentatively, D is TRBD2 (6 bases). Germline CDR1 DFQATT, CDR2 SNEGSKA (reference sequence). The CDR3 loop spans 18 amino acids. Trimming took off 0 bases at V and 7 bases at J, with 24 bases between the two ends. The CDR3 spells CSARDPCPIGSDVGELFF. In DNA, the CDR3 is TGCAGTGCTAGAGATCCCTGCCCTATCGGGAGTGATGTCGGGGAGCTGTTTTTT.

On this clone itself: Since a much larger clone is just one base distant, this may be a read error. The chain recombines TRBV11-2 with TRBJ1-5, with 9 nucleotides matching TRBD1. Germline lookup yields CDR1 SGHAT and CDR2 FQNNGV. The CDR3 consists of 16 residues. Trimming at V came to 5 bases and at J to 6 bases, leaving 11 bases not matched to a gene. The CDR3 DNA reads as TGTGCCAGCAGCCCTTATCCCACAGGGGGCAGTCAGCCCCAGCATTTT. It yields the protein CASSPYPTGGSQPQHF. Based on the CDR3 plus reference TRBV11-2 and TRBJ1-5, the full variable domain is EAGVAQSPRYKIIEKRQSVAFWCNPISGHATLYWYQQILGQGPKLLIQFQNNGVVDDSQLPKDRFSAERLKGVDSTLKIQPAKLEDSAVYLCASSPYPTGGSQPQHFGDGTRLSIL.

This clone was observed at least ten times. V is TRBV9 and J is TRBJ2-2; the match to TRBD2 covers 9 bases. The germline gives CDR1 SGDLS, CDR2 YYNGEE. The CDR3 is 13 amino acids. The CDR3 coding sequence is TGTGCAGAAGCGCGGGAGGGGACCGGGGAGCTGTTTTTT. Its protein is CAEAREGTGELFF.

This clone was detected a few times. An end of the junction differs from the germline gene, which may be a read error. This rearrangement joins TRBV6-4 to TRBJ2-5; no definite D call. Germline assignment: CDR1 MRHNA and CDR2 SNTAGT. CDR3 size: 13 residues. The CDR3 loop reads CASVRTRQETKYF. In DNA, the CDR3 is TGTGCCAGCGTCCGGACGCGACAAGAGACCAAGTACTTC.

The chain has TRBV7-6 and TRBJ1-6; D may be TRBD1 (5 bases). V was trimmed by 3 bases and J by 7 bases, leaving 10 bases between them. The CDR3 length is 14 residues. The germline V gene encodes CDR1 SGHVS and CDR2 FNYEAQ. The CDR3 is CASSFGGENSPLHF. CDR3 DNA: TGTGCCAGCAGCTTTGGGGGAGAGAATTCACCCCTCCACTTT.

The gene calls are TRBV2 and TRBJ2-2, with 15 bases fitting TRBD2. J gave up 3 bases and V 6 bases, and 8 bases lay outside the gene matches. The CDR3 consists of 18 residues. Germline V gene lookup returns CDR1 SNHLY and CDR2 FYNNEI. The CDR3 sequence: CASRFGLAGGPDTGELFF. The CDR3 DNA reads as TGTGCCAGCAGATTTGGACTAGCGGGGGGGCCCGACACCGGGGAGCTGTTTTTT.

CDR3 sequence (DNA): TGTGCCAGCTGCCCAGGACAGGTTCTTCCAGATACGCAGTATTTT. It yields the protein CASCPGQVLPDTQYF. The chain joins TRBV2 to TRBJ2-3; 7 positions agree with TRBD1. CDR1 is SNHLY, CDR2 FYNNEI, per germline. The CDR3 is made up of 15 amino acids. Trimming cost V 8 bases and J 4 bases; bases outside gene matches: 12.